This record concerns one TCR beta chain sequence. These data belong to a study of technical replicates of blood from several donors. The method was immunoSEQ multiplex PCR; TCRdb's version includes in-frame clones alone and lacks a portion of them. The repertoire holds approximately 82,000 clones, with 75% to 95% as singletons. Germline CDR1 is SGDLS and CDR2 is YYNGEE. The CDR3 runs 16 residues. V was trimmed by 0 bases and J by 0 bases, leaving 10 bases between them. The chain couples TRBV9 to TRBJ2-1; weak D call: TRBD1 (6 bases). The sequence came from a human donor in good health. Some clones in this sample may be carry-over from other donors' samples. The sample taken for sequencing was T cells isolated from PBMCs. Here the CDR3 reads CASSVGGGFSYNEQFF. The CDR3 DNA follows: TGTGCCAGCAGCGTAGGAGGGGGTTTCTCCTACAATGAGCAGTTCTTC.